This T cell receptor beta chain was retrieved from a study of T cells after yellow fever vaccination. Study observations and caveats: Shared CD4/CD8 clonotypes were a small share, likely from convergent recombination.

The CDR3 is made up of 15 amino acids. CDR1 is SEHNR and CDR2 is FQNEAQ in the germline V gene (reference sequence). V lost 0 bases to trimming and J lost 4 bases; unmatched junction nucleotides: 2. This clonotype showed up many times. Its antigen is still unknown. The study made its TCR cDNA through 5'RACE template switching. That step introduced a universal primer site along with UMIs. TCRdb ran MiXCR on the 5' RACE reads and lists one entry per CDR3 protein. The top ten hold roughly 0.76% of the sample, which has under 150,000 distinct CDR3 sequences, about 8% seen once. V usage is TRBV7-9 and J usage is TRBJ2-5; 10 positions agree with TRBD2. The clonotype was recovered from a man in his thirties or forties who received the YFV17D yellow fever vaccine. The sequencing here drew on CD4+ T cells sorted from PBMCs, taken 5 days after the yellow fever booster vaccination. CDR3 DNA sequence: TGTGCCAGCAGCTTAGCAGCTAGCGGGGGAGAGACCCAGTACTTC. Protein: CASSLAASGGETQYF.